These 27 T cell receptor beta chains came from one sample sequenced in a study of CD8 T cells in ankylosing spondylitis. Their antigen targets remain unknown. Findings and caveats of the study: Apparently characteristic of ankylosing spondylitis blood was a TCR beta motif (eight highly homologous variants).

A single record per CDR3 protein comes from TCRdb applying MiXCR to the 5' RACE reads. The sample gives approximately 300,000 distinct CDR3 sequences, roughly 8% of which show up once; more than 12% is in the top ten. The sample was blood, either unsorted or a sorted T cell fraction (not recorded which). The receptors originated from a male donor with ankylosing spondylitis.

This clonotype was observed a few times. CDR3 protein: CASSYLDSPRVYEQYF. CDR3 in DNA: TGTGCCAGCAGCTATTTGGACAGCCCGAGGGTGTACGAGCAGTACTTC. This chain uses TRBV7-2 with TRBJ2-7; maybe TRBD1 (6 bases). Germline-derived CDR1 and CDR2 are SGHTA and FQGNSA. The CDR3 covers 16 residues. Trimming left V 4 bases short and J 4 bases short, with 20 bases between.

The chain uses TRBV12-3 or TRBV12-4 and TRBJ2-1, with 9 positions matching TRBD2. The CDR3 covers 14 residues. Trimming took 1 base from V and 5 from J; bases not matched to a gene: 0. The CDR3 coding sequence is TGTGCCAGCAGTTTAGGCGGGAGGGACAATGAGCAGTTCTTC. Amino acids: CASSLGGRDNEQFF.

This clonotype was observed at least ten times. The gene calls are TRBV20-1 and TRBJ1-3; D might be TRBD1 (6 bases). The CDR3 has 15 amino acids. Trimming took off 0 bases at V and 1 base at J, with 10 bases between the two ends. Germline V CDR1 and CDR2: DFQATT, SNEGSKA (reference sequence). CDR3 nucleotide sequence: TGCAGTGCTAGAGAAGGGGGGCGGTCTGGAAACACCATATATTTT. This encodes CSAREGGRSGNTIYF.

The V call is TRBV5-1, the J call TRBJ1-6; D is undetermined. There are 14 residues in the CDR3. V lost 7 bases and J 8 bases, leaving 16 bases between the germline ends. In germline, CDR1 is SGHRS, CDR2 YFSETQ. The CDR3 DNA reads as TGCGCCAGCCGAAGAACGGTCTGGGATTCACCCCTCCACTTT. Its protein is CASRRTVWDSPLHF.

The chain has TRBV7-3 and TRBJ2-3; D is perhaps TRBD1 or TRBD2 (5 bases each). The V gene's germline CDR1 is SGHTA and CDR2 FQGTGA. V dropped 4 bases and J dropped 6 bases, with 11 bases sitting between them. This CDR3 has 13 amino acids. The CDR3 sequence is CASSSGWGDTQYF. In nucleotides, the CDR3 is TGTGCCAGCAGCTCCGGATGGGGGGATACGCAGTATTTT.

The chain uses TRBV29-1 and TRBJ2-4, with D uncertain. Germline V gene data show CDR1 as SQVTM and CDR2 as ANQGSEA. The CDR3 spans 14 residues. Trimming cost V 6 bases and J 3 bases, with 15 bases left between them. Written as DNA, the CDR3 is TGCAGCGTGGGCGACGGTCTGGGCAAAAACATTCAGTACTTC. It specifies CSVGDGLGKNIQYF.

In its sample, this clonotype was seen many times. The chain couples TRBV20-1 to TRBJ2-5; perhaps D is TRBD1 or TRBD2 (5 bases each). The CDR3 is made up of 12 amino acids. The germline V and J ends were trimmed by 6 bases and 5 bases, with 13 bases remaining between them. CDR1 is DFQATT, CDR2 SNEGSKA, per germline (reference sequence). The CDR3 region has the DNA TGCAGTGCCGGAGAGGGGTTGGAGACCCAGTACTTC. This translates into CSAGEGLETQYF.

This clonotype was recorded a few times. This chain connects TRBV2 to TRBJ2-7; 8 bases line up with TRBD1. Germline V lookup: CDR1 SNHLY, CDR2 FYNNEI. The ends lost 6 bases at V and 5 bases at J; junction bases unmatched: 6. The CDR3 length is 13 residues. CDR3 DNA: TGTGCCAGCAGCCGGGACAGGAGGGACGAGCAGTACTTC. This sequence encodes CASSRDRRDEQYF.

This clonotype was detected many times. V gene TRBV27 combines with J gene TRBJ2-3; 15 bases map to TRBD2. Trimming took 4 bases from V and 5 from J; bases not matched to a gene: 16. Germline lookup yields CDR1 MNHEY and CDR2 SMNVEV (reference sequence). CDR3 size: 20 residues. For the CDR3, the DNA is TGTGCCAGCAGTTCGCCACGGACTAGCGGGAGGGCCCTCGAGTTAGATACGCAGTATTTT. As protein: CASSSPRTSGRALELDTQYF.

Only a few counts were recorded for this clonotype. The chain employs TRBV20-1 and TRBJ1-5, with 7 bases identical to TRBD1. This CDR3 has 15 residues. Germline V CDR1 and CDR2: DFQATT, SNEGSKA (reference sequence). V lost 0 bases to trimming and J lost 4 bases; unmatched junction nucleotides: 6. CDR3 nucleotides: TGCAGTGCTAGAGATCTCAACAGGGGTAATCAGCCCCAGCATTTT. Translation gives CSARDLNRGNQPQHF.

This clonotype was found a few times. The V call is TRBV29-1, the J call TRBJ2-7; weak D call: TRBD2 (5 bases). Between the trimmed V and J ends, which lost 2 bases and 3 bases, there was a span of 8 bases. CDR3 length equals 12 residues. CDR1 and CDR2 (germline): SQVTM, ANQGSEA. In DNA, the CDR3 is TGCAGCGTTGAAACTAGTGGCTACGAGCAGTACTTC. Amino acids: CSVETSGYEQYF.

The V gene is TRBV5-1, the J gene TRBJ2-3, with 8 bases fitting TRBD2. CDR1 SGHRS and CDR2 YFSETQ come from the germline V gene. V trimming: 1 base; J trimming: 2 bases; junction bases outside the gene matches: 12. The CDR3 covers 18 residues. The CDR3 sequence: CASSLWGMGSGNTDTQYF. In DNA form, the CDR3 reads TGCGCCAGCAGCTTGTGGGGAATGGGTAGCGGGAACACAGATACGCAGTATTTT. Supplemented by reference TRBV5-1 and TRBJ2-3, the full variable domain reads KAGVTQTPRYLIKTRGQQVTLSCSPISGHRSVSWYQQTPGQGLQFLFEYFSETQRNKGNFPGRFSGRQFSNSRSEMNVSTLELGDSALYLCASSLWGMGSGNTDTQYFGPGTRLTVL.

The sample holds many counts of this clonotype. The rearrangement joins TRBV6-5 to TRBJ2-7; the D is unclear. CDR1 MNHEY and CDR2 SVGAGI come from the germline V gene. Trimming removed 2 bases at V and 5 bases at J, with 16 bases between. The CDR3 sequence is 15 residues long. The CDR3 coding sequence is TGTGCCAGCAGTTACGTCGGCCTGTTAAGTAACGAGCAGTACTTC. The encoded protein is CASSYVGLLSNEQYF.

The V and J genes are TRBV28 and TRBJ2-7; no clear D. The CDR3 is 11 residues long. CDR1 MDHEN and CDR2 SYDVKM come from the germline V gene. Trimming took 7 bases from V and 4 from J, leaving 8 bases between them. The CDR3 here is CASTLQYEQYF. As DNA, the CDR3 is TGTGCCAGCACCCTACAGTACGAGCAGTACTTC.

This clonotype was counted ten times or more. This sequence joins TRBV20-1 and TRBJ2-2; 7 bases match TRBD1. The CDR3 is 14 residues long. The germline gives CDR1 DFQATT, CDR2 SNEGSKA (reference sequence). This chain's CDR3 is CSPTDRVAVGELFF. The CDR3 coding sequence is TGCAGCCCCACCGACAGGGTGGCAGTCGGGGAGCTGTTTTTT.

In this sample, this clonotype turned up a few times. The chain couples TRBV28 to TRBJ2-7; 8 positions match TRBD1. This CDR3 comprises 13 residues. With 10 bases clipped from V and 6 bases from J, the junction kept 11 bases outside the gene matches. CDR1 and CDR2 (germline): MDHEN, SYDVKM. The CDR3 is CATKTGGVSEQYF. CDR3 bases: TGTGCCACCAAAACAGGGGGAGTCTCCGAGCAGTACTTC.

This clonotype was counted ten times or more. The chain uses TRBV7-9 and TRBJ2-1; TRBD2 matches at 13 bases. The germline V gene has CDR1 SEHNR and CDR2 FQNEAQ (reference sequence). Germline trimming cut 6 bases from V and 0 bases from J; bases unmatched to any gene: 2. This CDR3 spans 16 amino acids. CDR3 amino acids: CASSRTSGSSYNEQFF. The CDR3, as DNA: TGTGCCAGCAGTCGGACTAGCGGGAGCTCCTACAATGAGCAGTTCTTC.

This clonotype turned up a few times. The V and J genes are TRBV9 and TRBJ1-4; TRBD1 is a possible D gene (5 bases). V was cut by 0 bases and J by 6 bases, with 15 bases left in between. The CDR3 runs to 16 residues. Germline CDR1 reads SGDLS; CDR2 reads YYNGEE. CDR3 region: CASSVGATRDDEKLFF. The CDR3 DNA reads TGTGCCAGCAGCGTAGGGGCAACCCGGGACGATGAAAAACTGTTTTTT.

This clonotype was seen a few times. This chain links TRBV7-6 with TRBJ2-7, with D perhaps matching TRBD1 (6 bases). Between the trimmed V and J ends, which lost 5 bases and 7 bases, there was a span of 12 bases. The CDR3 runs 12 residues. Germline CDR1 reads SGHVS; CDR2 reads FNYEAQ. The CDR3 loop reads CASSQLQGEQYF. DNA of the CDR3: TGTGCCAGCAGCCAACTACAGGGTGAGCAGTACTTC. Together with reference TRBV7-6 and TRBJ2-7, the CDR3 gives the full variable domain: GAGVSQSPRYKVTKRGQDVALRCDPISGHVSLYWYRQALGQGPEFLTYFNYEAQQDKSGLPNDRFSAERPEGSISTLTIQRTEQRDSAMYRCASSQLQGEQYFGPGTRLTVT.

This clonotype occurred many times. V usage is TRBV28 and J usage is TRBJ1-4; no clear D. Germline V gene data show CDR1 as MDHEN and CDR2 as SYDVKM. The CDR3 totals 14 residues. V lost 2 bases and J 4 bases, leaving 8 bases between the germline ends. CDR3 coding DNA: TGTGCCAGCAGTTTAGTACAGCTTAATGAAAAACTGTTTTTT. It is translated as CASSLVQLNEKLFF. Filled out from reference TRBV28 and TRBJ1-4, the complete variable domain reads DVKVTQSSRYLVKRTGEKVFLECVQDMDHENMFWYRQDPGLGLRLIYFSYDVKMKEKGDIPEGYSVSREKKERFSLILESASTNQTSMYLCASSLVQLNEKLFFGSGTQLSVL.

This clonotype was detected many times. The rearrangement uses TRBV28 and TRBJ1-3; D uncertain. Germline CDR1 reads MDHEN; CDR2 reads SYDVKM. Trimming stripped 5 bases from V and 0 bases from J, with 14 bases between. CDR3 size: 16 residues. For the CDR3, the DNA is TGTGCCAGCAGTGAGACCATCCGCCTCTCTGGAAACACCATATATTTT. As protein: CASSETIRLSGNTIYF.

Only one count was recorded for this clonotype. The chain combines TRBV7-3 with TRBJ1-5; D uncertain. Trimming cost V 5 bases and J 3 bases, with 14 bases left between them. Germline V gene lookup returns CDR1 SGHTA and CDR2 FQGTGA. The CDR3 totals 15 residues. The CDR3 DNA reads TGTGCCAGCAGCCCTTGGGGTGGAGCCAATCAGCCCCAGCATTTT. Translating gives CASSPWGGANQPQHF. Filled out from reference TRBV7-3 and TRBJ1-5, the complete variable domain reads GAGVSQTPSNKVTEKGKYVELRCDPISGHTALYWYRQSLGQGPEFLIYFQGTGAADDSGLPNDRFFAVRPEGSVSTLKIQRTERGDSAVYLCASSPWGGANQPQHFGDGTRLSIL.

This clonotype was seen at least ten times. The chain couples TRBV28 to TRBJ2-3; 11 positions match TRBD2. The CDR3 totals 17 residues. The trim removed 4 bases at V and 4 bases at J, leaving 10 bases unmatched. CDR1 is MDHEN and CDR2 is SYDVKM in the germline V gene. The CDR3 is CASSSTSDSGRADTQYF. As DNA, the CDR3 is TGTGCCAGCAGTTCCACGTCGGATAGCGGGAGGGCAGATACGCAGTATTTT.

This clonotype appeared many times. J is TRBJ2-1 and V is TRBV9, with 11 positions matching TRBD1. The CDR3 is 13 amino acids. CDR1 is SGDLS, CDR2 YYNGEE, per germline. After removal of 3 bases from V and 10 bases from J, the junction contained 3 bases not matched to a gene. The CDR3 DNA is TGTGCCAGCAGCGGGACAGGGGGCTACGAGCAGTTCTTC. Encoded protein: CASSGTGGYEQFF.

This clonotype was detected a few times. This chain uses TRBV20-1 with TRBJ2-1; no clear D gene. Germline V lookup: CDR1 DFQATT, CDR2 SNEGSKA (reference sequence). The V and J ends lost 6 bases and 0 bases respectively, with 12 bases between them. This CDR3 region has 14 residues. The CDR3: CSAAHRSSYNEQFF. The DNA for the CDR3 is TGCAGTGCCGCCCACCGGAGCTCCTACAATGAGCAGTTCTTC.

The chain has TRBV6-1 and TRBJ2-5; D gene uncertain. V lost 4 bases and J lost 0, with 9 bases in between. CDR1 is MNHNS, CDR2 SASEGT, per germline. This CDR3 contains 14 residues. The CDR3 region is CASSGLGYQETQYF. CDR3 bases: TGTGCCAGCAGTGGCCTTGGGTACCAAGAGACCCAGTACTTC.

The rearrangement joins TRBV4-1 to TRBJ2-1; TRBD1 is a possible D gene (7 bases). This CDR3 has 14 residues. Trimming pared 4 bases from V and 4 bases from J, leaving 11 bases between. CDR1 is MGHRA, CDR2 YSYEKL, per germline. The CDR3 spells CASSRGTVYNEQFF. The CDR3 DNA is TGCGCCAGCAGCCGCGGGACAGTGTACAATGAGCAGTTCTTC.